These 26 T cell receptor beta chains were sequenced from one sample in a study of T cells in Graves' hyperthyroidism and ophthalmopathy. Using RNA transcripts as the source, TCR beta CDR3 regions were amplified. The study used the HTBI primer set for a first-round RT-PCR of the TCR CDR3. TCRdb independently ran MiXCR on the multiplex PCR reads; one entry per CDR3 protein. The table includes 600,000 to 900,000 distinct CDR3 sequences, around 17% detected once. The sample comprised blood. These receptors all come from a young man with Graves' hyperthyroidism.

This clonotype was seen only a few times. The chain joins TRBV30 to TRBJ2-7; D is unclear. CDR3 length: 12 residues. In germline, CDR1 is GTSNPN, CDR2 SVGIG (reference sequence). Trimming shortened V by 1 base and J by 4 bases, and 8 bases separated the two germline ends. CDR3 protein: CAWSDPGYEQYF. DNA for the CDR3: TGTGCCTGGAGTGACCCGGGTTACGAGCAGTACTTC.

This clonotype was recorded only once. This chain joins TRBV4-3 and TRBJ1-6; perhaps TRBD1 as D (6 bases). The CDR3 runs to 14 residues. Germline-derived CDR1 and CDR2 are LGHNA and YSLEER. V shed 1 base and J shed 7 bases, with 8 bases lying between them. The CDR3 region has the DNA TGCGCCAGCAGCCAAGGGGACATAAATTCACCCCTCCACTTT. This translates into CASSQGDINSPLHF.

The chain has TRBV7-2 and TRBJ1-2; D is unclear. V lost 5 bases to trimming and J lost 4 bases, with 14 bases between them. Germline lookup yields CDR1 SGHTA and CDR2 FQGNSA. This CDR3 has 14 amino acids. The CDR3 here is CASSPDPGVYGYTF. CDR3 coding DNA: TGTGCCAGCAGCCCCGATCCAGGAGTCTATGGCTACACCTTC.

This clonotype was seen many times. The chain employs TRBV12-3 or TRBV12-4 and TRBJ2-7; D is perhaps TRBD1 (6 bases). The V end lost 6 bases, the J end lost 4 bases, and 16 bases lay between the germline ends. The CDR3 spans 14 residues. The CDR3 region has the DNA TGTGCCAGCAGATCACAGGGACGGATTTACGAGCAGTACTTC. Protein sequence: CASRSQGRIYEQYF.

In this sample, this clonotype turned up many times. The rearrangement uses TRBV12-3 or TRBV12-4 and TRBJ2-4, with 7 positions matching TRBD2. After removal of 4 bases from V and 9 bases from J, the junction contained 9 bases not matched to a gene. The CDR3 sequence is 14 residues long. The CDR3 sequence: CASSSTQRGSIQYF. As DNA, the CDR3 is TGTGCCAGCAGTTCCACCCAGCGGGGTTCCATTCAGTACTTC.

This clonotype came up many times. The rearrangement links TRBV3-1 to TRBJ2-7; D is undetermined. CDR3 length: 14 residues. Germline V CDR1 and CDR2: LGHDT, YNNKEL (reference sequence). Trimming cost V 1 base and J 2 bases, with 9 bases left between them. CDR3 nucleotides: TGTGCCAGCAGCCAAGGGTCCCCCACCTACGAGCAGTACTTC. Amino acids: CASSQGSPTYEQYF.

This clonotype showed up many times. In DNA, the CDR3 is TGTGCCAGCAAGGACAGCTCCTACAATGAGCAGTTCTTC. It yields the protein CASKDSSYNEQFF. The rearrangement uses TRBV12-3 or TRBV12-4 and TRBJ2-1, with D possibly matching TRBD1 (6 bases). The CDR3 has 13 residues. V was cut by 7 bases and J by 0 bases, with 7 bases left in between.

This clonotype was observed many times. The chain carries TRBV28 and TRBJ2-1; D is possibly TRBD1 or TRBD2 (5 bases each). Germline loops: CDR1 MDHEN, CDR2 SYDVKM. The V end lost 7 bases, the J end lost 1 base, and 14 bases lay between the germline ends. This CDR3 spans 15 amino acids. CDR3 nucleotide sequence: TGTGCCAGCATGAGGGACGGCCGATCCTACAATGAGCAGTTCTTC. This gives the protein CASMRDGRSYNEQFF.

V is TRBV7-6 and J is TRBJ1-2; TRBD1 matches 12 bases. V was pared by 1 base and J by 8 bases, with 5 bases of the junction left unmatched. Germline CDR1 and CDR2: SGHVS and FNYEAQ. This CDR3 has 15 amino acids. The DNA for the CDR3 is TGTGCCAGCAGCTTAGAGGGACAGGGGGCGCGCGGCTACACCTTC. It specifies CASSLEGQGARGYTF.

The chain uses TRBV19 and TRBJ2-2; D remains unclear. V was shortened by 1 base and J by 1 base, with 7 bases between the two germline ends. The CDR3 spans 15 residues. Germline CDR1 and CDR2: LNHDA and SQIVND (reference sequence). CDR3 sequence: CASSIGTGNTGELFF. CDR3 coding DNA: TGTGCCAGTAGTATAGGGACGGGGAACACCGGGGAGCTGTTTTTT.

This clonotype was seen at least ten times. J is TRBJ2-2 and V is TRBV7-3; 11 bases line up with TRBD2. V gave up 4 bases and J gave up 0 bases; unmatched junction bases: 1. Germline CDR1 SGHTA, CDR2 FQGTGA. The CDR3 totals 16 residues. This CDR3 reads CASSSLAGANTGELFF. CDR3 DNA sequence: TGTGCCAGCAGCTCACTAGCGGGGGCGAACACCGGGGAGCTGTTTTTT.

At least ten counts were recorded for this clonotype. The chain couples TRBV29-1 to TRBJ2-3; the D gene is possibly TRBD1 (6 bases). The CDR3 loop spans 16 amino acids. V lost 4 bases and J 0 bases, leaving 17 bases between the germline ends. In germline, CDR1 is SQVTM, CDR2 ANQGSEA. CDR3 sequence: CSVVWQGITSTDTQYF. CDR3 bases: TGCAGCGTTGTATGGCAGGGGATTACTAGCACAGATACGCAGTATTTT.

About this clonotype: This may stem from a read error, because a much larger clone lies one nucleotide away. V gene TRBV29-1 combines with J gene TRBJ2-5; D possibly uses TRBD1 or TRBD2 (7 bases each). Germline lookup yields CDR1 SQVTM and CDR2 ANQGSEA. CDR3 size: 12 residues. This chain's CDR3 is CSVAGGRETRYF. In nucleotides, the CDR3 is TGCAGCGTTGCAGGGGGGAGGGAGACCCGGTACTTC.

This chain joins TRBV20-1 and TRBJ2-2; 7 nucleotides align to TRBD2. Germline CDR1 reads DFQATT; CDR2 reads SNEGSKA (reference sequence). With 7 bases clipped from V and 6 bases from J, the junction kept 11 bases outside the gene matches. This CDR3 is 14 amino acids long. The CDR3 coding sequence is TGCAGTGTGGGGGGGAGGGCCAACCCCGGGGAGCTGTTTTTT. This encodes CSVGGRANPGELFF.

This clonotype was counted at least ten times. The gene calls are TRBV18 and TRBJ1-1; a weak D match, TRBD1 (6 bases). This CDR3 comprises 17 residues. Germline loops: CDR1 KGHSH, CDR2 LQKENI. Trimming removed 2 bases at V and 1 base at J, with 17 bases between. CDR3 in DNA: TGTGCCAGCTCACCAAAAAGCGGGGGGCGATGGAACACTGAAGCTTTCTTT. Protein product: CASSPKSGGRWNTEAFF. Full variable domain (outside the CDR3, taken from reference TRBV18 and TRBJ1-1): NAGVMQNPRHLVRRRGQEARLRCSPMKGHSHVYWYRQLPEEGLKFMVYLQKENIIDESGMPKERFSAEFPKEGPSILRIQQVVRGDSAAYFCASSPKSGGRWNTEAFFGQGTRLTVV.

About this clonotype: A single base separates this from a much larger clone, so it may be a read error. The chain combines TRBV10-3 with TRBJ2-1; D unclear. CDR1 and CDR2 from the germline V gene are ENHRY and SYGVKD. The CDR3 sequence is 13 residues long. The CDR3 here is CAIAKSSYNQQFF. Here the CDR3 DNA reads TGTGCCATCGCAAAAAGCTCCTACAATCAGCAGTTCTTC.

The rearrangement links TRBV4-1 to TRBJ2-7; tentatively, D is TRBD1 (5 bases). Germline V gene sequence: CDR1 MGHRA, CDR2 YSYEKL. The V end was cut by 2 bases, the J end by 5 bases, with 10 bases between. The CDR3 runs to 13 residues. Here the CDR3 DNA reads TGCGCCAGCAGCCAATCTGGACACCACGAGCAGTACTTC. This sequence encodes CASSQSGHHEQYF.

This clonotype was observed many times. CDR3 nucleotide sequence: TGTGCCAGCAGTTACCGGAGATTCAGCACAGATACGCAGTATTTT. Translation gives CASSYRRFSTDTQYF. The rearrangement joins TRBV6-2 or TRBV6-3 to TRBJ2-3; D remains ambiguous. CDR1 MNHEY and CDR2 SVGEGT come from the germline V gene. This CDR3 is 15 amino acids long. V lost 2 bases, J lost 0 bases, and 9 bases lay in between.

This clonotype appeared many times. This chain connects TRBV6-1 to TRBJ2-3; the D gene is possibly TRBD2 (5 bases). The CDR3 extends over 14 amino acids. Germline CDR1 and CDR2: MNHNS and SASEGT. Deletions cut 4 bases from V and 2 bases from J, with 10 bases between. This CDR3 reads CASSVGLTTDTQYF. The CDR3 nucleotides read TGTGCCAGCAGTGTTGGACTCACCACAGATACGCAGTATTTT.

This clonotype was counted only a few times. V usage is TRBV5-8 and J usage is TRBJ2-1, with D possibly being TRBD2 (5 bases). The CDR3 is made up of 15 amino acids. V lost 6 bases and J 0 bases, leaving 13 bases between the germline ends. CDR1 and CDR2 from the germline V gene are SGHTS and YDEGEE. The CDR3 DNA reads as TGTGCCAGCATTAGGGAGAGAAGCTCCTACAATGAGCAGTTCTTC. It encodes CASIRERSSYNEQFF.

The table lists this clonotype with a few counts. V and J are TRBV3-1 and TRBJ1-1, with TRBD1 as a possible D gene (6 bases). Per the germline V gene, CDR1 is LGHDT and CDR2 is YNNKEL (reference sequence). The V and J ends lost 1 base and 0 bases respectively, with 15 bases between them. This CDR3 spans 17 amino acids. CDR3 protein: CASSQGSGQIMNTEAFF. The CDR3 nucleotides are TGTGCCAGCAGCCAAGGCTCAGGACAGATAATGAACACTGAAGCTTTCTTT.

There are a few counts of this clonotype. The chain combines TRBV20-1 with TRBJ2-2; 13 nucleotides match TRBD2. This CDR3 region has 16 residues. V lost 0 bases to trimming and J lost 7 bases; unmatched junction nucleotides: 5. The germline V gene has CDR1 DFQATT and CDR2 SNEGSKA (reference sequence). Written as DNA, the CDR3 is TGCAGTGCTAGAGATAGGACTAGCGGGAGAAGCGGGGAGCTGTTTTTT. It codes for CSARDRTSGRSGELFF.

This chain connects TRBV2 to TRBJ1-2; D uncertain. V was shortened by 0 bases and J by 5 bases, with 10 bases between the two germline ends. Germline V CDR1 and CDR2: SNHLY, FYNNEI. The CDR3 is made up of 14 amino acids. The CDR3 reads CASSEAGEFYGYTF. The CDR3 DNA is TGTGCCAGCAGTGAAGCCGGGGAGTTTTATGGCTACACCTTC.

This rearrangement joins TRBV27 to TRBJ1-1; perhaps TRBD1 as D (6 bases). The CDR3 is 14 amino acids. V lost 1 base to trimming and J lost 3 bases, with 9 bases between them. In germline, CDR1 is MNHEY, CDR2 SMNVEV (reference sequence). The CDR3 DNA reads TGTGCCAGCAGTTTATTACAGGGTTACACTGAAGCTTTCTTT. Protein sequence: CASSLLQGYTEAFF.

This clonotype occurred a few times. This chain uses TRBV5-4 with TRBJ2-5, with 9 bases identical to TRBD2. Trimming removed 4 bases from V and 6 bases from J; junction bases left unmatched: 10. The CDR3 has 15 amino acids. CDR1 and CDR2 from the germline V gene are SGHNT and YYREEE (reference sequence). This chain's CDR3 is CASSEGNSGRKTQYF. The CDR3 DNA sequence: TGTGCCAGCAGCGAAGGCAATAGCGGGAGAAAGACCCAGTACTTC.

This clonotype was observed many times. The gene calls are TRBV29-1 and TRBJ2-3; possible D gene TRBD2, 6 bases. This CDR3 has 13 residues. V lost 5 bases to trimming and J lost 6 bases, with 15 bases between them. Germline lookup yields CDR1 SQVTM and CDR2 ANQGSEA. The CDR3 loop is CSVRESVQDTQYF. In DNA form, the CDR3 reads TGCAGCGTTCGGGAGTCGGTGCAGGATACGCAGTATTTT.